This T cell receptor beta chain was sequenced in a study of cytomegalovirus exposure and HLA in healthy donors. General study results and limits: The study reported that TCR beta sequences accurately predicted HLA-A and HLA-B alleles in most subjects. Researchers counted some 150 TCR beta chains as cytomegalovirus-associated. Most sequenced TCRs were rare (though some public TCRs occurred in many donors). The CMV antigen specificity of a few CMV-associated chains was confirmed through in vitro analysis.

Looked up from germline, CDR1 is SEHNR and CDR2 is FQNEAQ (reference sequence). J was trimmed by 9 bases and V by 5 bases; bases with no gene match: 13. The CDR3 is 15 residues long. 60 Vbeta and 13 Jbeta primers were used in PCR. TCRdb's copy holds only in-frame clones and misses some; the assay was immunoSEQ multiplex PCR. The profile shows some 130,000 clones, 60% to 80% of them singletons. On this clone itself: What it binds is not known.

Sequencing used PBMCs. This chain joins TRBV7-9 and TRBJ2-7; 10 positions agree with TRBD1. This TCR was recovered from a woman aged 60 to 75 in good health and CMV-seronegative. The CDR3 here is CASSPPGQGGVGQYF. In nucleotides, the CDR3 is TGTGCCAGCAGCCCACCCGGACAGGGGGGAGTAGGGCAGTACTTC.